The 23 T cell receptor beta chains in this list originate from one sample, sequenced in a study of human T cells and chemical hapten exposure listed by TCRdb under 2021. Libraries were prepared through RACE. Sequenced using a NextSeq 500. Using fastp at Q25 and MiXCR, TCRdb reprocessed the public reads and kept productive beta chains. Rows with a matching CDR3 protein are joined into one entry that keeps the most common DNA and genes. The sample table holds about 55,000 distinct CDR3 sequences, of which approximately 9.5% were seen once. The top ten hold approximately 10% of the sample. Sample time point, as interpreted from the label and publication: pre-sensitization, week 0. What this sample's treatment or condition label stands for: therapeutic diphenylcyclopropenone sensitization with weekly scalp DPC. Unfractionated whole blood was collected in Tempus Blood RNA tubes, and total RNA was extracted from that blood.

The sample was whole blood, taken in connection with sensitization to the hapten diphenylcyclopropenone (DPC). The receptors were gathered from a young woman with alopecia areata. Some clones in this sample may be carry-over from other donors' samples.

The chain has TRBV2 and TRBJ2-3; 7 bases are shared with TRBD1. The germline V gene encodes CDR1 SNHLY and CDR2 FYNNEI. The CDR3 sequence is 15 residues long. V lost 3 bases, J lost 9 bases, and 12 bases stayed unmatched. The CDR3 sequence is CASSDFGTEGDTQYF. DNA of the CDR3: TGTGCCAGCAGTGATTTTGGGACAGAAGGCGACACGCAGTATTTT.

This clonotype was seen a few times. The chain has TRBV6-5 and TRBJ2-3, with 7 bases aligning to TRBD1. The trim removed 5 bases at V and 2 bases at J, leaving 10 bases unmatched. The germline CDR1 and CDR2 sequences are MNHEY and SVGAGI. The CDR3 is made up of 16 amino acids. The DNA of the CDR3 is TGTGCCAGCAGTCCGCTTCGGACAGGCTACACAGATACGCAGTATTTT. Its protein is CASSPLRTGYTDTQYF.

This clonotype was detected ten times or more. The J gene is TRBJ1-4, the V gene TRBV12-3 or TRBV12-4, with D unresolved. This CDR3 is built from 14 residues. Trimming removed 5 bases from V and 0 bases from J, with 7 bases in between. The CDR3, as DNA: TGTGCCAGCAGTCCCTTTGCAACTAATGAAAAACTGTTTTTT. Translated: CASSPFATNEKLFF.

This clonotype was counted a few times. V usage is TRBV6-6 and J usage is TRBJ2-7; 7 bases fit TRBD2. The V segment lost 0 bases and the J segment 3 bases; nucleotides outside the gene matches: 5. This CDR3 contains 15 residues. Germline V gene data show CDR1 as MNHNY and CDR2 as SVGAGI (reference sequence). CDR3: CASSYSPGLIYEQYF. The DNA for the CDR3 is TGTGCCAGCAGTTACTCACCGGGACTAATCTACGAGCAGTACTTC.

This chain joins TRBV7-9 and TRBJ1-1; D remains ambiguous. The length of the CDR3 is 13 residues. Germline V gene lookup returns CDR1 SEHNR and CDR2 FQNEAQ (reference sequence). Trimming removed 6 bases from V and 4 bases from J, with 12 bases in between. The CDR3 sequence is CASSSGFSTEAFF. The CDR3 region has the DNA TGTGCCAGCAGTTCAGGTTTTAGCACTGAAGCTTTCTTT.

Many counts were recorded for this clonotype. The chain couples TRBV12-3 or TRBV12-4 to TRBJ1-1; 9 nucleotides match TRBD1. This CDR3 comprises 14 residues. V trimming: 4 bases; J trimming: 10 bases; junction bases outside the gene matches: 10. This chain's CDR3 is CASSSQNRGLGAFF. The CDR3 DNA follows: TGTGCCAGCAGTTCCCAAAACAGGGGGCTGGGAGCTTTCTTT.

This clonotype was detected ten times or more. The chain recombines TRBV7-2 with TRBJ2-7; D is possibly TRBD1 (6 bases). CDR1 SGHTA and CDR2 FQGNSA come from the germline V gene. The CDR3 sequence is 14 residues long. V was clipped by 3 bases and J by 0 bases, with 9 bases between them. The CDR3 here is CASSFGTHSYEQYF. The CDR3 DNA reads as TGTGCCAGCAGCTTCGGGACACACTCCTACGAGCAGTACTTC.

This clonotype was detected many times. CDR3 amino acids: CASSQGNSNQPQHF. The DNA of the CDR3 is TGTGCCAGCAGCCAAGGGAATAGCAATCAGCCCCAGCATTTT. The V call is TRBV3-1, the J call TRBJ1-5, with no clear D. This CDR3 has 14 amino acids. Germline loops: CDR1 LGHDT, CDR2 YNNKEL (reference sequence). V shed 1 base and J shed 0 bases, with 4 bases lying between them.

V is TRBV28 and J is TRBJ1-1; possibly TRBD1 for D (5 bases). The CDR3 spans 14 residues. CDR1 is MDHEN and CDR2 is SYDVKM in the germline V gene. Trimming left V 5 bases short and J 1 base short, with 11 bases between. CDR3 bases: TGTGCCAGCAGTCTCAGTCAGGGGAACACTGAAGCTTTCTTT. This gives the protein CASSLSQGNTEAFF.

The chain couples TRBV6-2 or TRBV6-3 to TRBJ2-2; 12 nucleotides line up with TRBD2. Trimming cost V 6 bases and J 1 base; bases outside gene matches: 6. Per the germline V gene, CDR1 is MNHEY and CDR2 is SVGEGT. The CDR3 has 17 amino acids. CDR3 coding DNA: TGTGCCAGCAGAAAACCGGGACTAGCGGGGAACACCGGGGAGCTGTTTTTT. It translates to CASRKPGLAGNTGELFF.

This clonotype was counted only a few times. This chain uses TRBV30 with TRBJ2-1; 10 bases are a match to TRBD2. The CDR3 runs 15 residues. Germline CDR1 GTSNPN, CDR2 SVGIG (reference sequence). V lost 0 bases, J lost 8 bases, and 7 bases stayed unmatched. CDR3 coding DNA: TGTGCCTGGAGTGTGGCAGCGGGGGGGCAGGATGAGCAGTTCTTC. Translating gives CAWSVAAGGQDEQFF.

The chain joins TRBV5-1 to TRBJ2-3; weak D call: TRBD2 (6 bases). The CDR3 is made up of 15 amino acids. Germline CDR1 reads SGHRS; CDR2 reads YFSETQ. V gave up 2 bases and J gave up 2 bases, with 12 bases separating them. The CDR3 sequence: CASSFFGGPTDTQYF. In DNA form, the CDR3 reads TGCGCCAGCAGCTTTTTTGGAGGGCCCACAGATACGCAGTATTTT. The complete variable domain, with remaining parts taken from reference TRBV5-1 and TRBJ2-3, reads KAGVTQTPRYLIKTRGQQVTLSCSPISGHRSVSWYQQTPGQGLQFLFEYFSETQRNKGNFPGRFSGRQFSNSRSEMNVSTLELGDSALYLCASSFFGGPTDTQYFGPGTRLTVL.

This clonotype appeared a few times. The chain combines TRBV15 with TRBJ2-4, with 7 bases fitting TRBD1. This CDR3 has 13 amino acids. Trimming removed 1 base from V and 7 bases from J; junction bases left unmatched: 1. Germline CDR1 LNHNV, CDR2 YYDKDF (reference sequence). The CDR3 is CATSRGTGNIQYF. CDR3 nucleotides: TGTGCCACCAGCAGAGGGACAGGCAACATTCAGTACTTC.

The V gene is TRBV7-3, the J gene TRBJ1-1; 8 nucleotides agree with TRBD1. Germline trimming cut 3 bases from V and 6 bases from J; bases unmatched to any gene: 3. This CDR3 contains 13 residues. The germline gives CDR1 SGHTA, CDR2 FQGTGA. CDR3: CASSFGQGAEAFF. The CDR3 coding sequence is TGTGCCAGCAGCTTCGGACAGGGCGCTGAAGCTTTCTTT.

This rearrangement joins TRBV20-1 to TRBJ2-1, with 10 nucleotides matching TRBD1. Per the germline V gene, CDR1 is DFQATT and CDR2 is SNEGSKA (reference sequence). The CDR3 is 14 residues long. After removal of 5 bases from V and 7 bases from J, the junction contained 8 bases not matched to a gene. CDR3 region: CSAVPGQGKNEQFF. The CDR3 coding sequence is TGCAGTGCTGTCCCGGGACAGGGGAAGAATGAGCAGTTCTTC.

This clonotype was counted at least ten times. The rearrangement links TRBV12-3 or TRBV12-4 to TRBJ1-5; D is undetermined. V lost 5 bases and J lost 3, with 8 bases in between. The CDR3 has 13 residues. The CDR3 DNA reads as TGTGCCAGCAGTGGTCGGGACAATCAGCCCCAGCATTTT. Translation: CASSGRDNQPQHF.

The chain combines TRBV6-5 with TRBJ2-2; D unresolved. Per germline, CDR1 MNHEY and CDR2 SVGAGI. The germline V and J ends were trimmed by 7 bases and 3 bases, with 12 bases remaining between them. The CDR3 loop spans 14 amino acids. Here the CDR3 reads CASTQGRDTGELFF. For the CDR3, the DNA is TGTGCCAGCACCCAAGGACGGGACACCGGGGAGCTGTTTTTT.

A few counts support this clonotype. The CDR3 coding sequence is TGTGCCAGCAGCTTAGCGTTAGGGCTGGGGAACACTGAAGCTTTCTTT. The encoded protein is CASSLALGLGNTEAFF. The chain carries TRBV7-2 and TRBJ1-1; D is ambiguous. The germline CDR1 and CDR2 sequences are SGHTA and FQGNSA. Trimming shortened V by 0 bases and J by 1 base, and 12 bases separated the two germline ends. This CDR3 has 16 residues.

This clonotype was counted at least ten times. The J gene is TRBJ1-2, the V gene TRBV10-3; tentative D call: TRBD1 (5 bases). The germline CDR1 and CDR2 sequences are ENHRY and SYGVKD. The CDR3 has 14 amino acids. V lost 5 bases to trimming and J lost 8 bases, with 18 bases between them. The CDR3, as DNA: TGTGCCATCAGTTCGGGGGACCTCAGAGGCGGCTACACCTTC. Protein sequence: CAISSGDLRGGYTF.

There are a few counts of this clonotype. The V gene is TRBV2, the J gene TRBJ2-3; 14 bases agree with TRBD2. Trimming cost V 6 bases and J 4 bases; bases outside gene matches: 3. Germline-derived CDR1 and CDR2 are SNHLY and FYNNEI. There are 15 residues in the CDR3. The CDR3 DNA sequence: TGTGCCAGCAGGCAGACTAGCGGGGGGGCAGATACGCAGTATTTT. It specifies CASRQTSGGADTQYF.

This clonotype has a count of ten or more. The rearrangement uses TRBV28 and TRBJ2-4; D not certain. The CDR3 spans 16 residues. V was shortened by 1 base and J by 1 base, with 11 bases between the two germline ends. Germline V lookup: CDR1 MDHEN, CDR2 SYDVKM. CDR3 region: CASSLSARLAKNIQYF. The CDR3 nucleotides are TGTGCCAGCAGTTTATCGGCCAGGTTGGCCAAAAACATTCAGTACTTC.

The chain joins TRBV5-6 to TRBJ2-3, with TRBD1 matching over 7 bases. Per the germline V gene, CDR1 is SGHDT and CDR2 is YYEEEE. The CDR3 has 14 residues. Losses at the gene ends were 0 bases for V and 9 bases for J; bases not matched to a gene: 7. The CDR3 nucleotides read TGTGCCAGCAGCTTGGCCGAACAGGGGCGGACGCAGTATTTT. Its translation: CASSLAEQGRTQYF.

This clonotype was counted many times. This chain connects TRBV25-1 to TRBJ1-2, with TRBD1 as a possible D gene (6 bases). The CDR3 consists of 14 residues. CDR1 is MGHDK and CDR2 is SYGVNS in the germline V gene. V lost 2 bases and J lost 3, with 10 bases in between. For the CDR3, the DNA is TGTGCCAGCAGTGAACCCCAGGGGTACTATGGCTACACCTTC. It specifies CASSEPQGYYGYTF.